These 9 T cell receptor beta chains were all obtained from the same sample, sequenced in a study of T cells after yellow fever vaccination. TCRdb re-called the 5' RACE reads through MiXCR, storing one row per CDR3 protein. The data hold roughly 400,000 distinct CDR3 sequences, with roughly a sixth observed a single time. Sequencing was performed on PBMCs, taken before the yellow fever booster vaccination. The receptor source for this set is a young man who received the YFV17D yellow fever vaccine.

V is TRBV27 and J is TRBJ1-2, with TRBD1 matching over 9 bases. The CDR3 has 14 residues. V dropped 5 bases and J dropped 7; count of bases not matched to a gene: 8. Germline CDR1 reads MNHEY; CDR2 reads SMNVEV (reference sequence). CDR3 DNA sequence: TGTGCCAGCAGTCCGGGGACAGGGTCGTTTGGCTACACCTTC. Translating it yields CASSPGTGSFGYTF.

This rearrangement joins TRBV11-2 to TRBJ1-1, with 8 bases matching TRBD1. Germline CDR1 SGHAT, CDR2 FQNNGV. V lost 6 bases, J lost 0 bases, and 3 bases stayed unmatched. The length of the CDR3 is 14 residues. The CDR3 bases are TGTGCCAGCAGACGGGACAGGCTGAACACTGAAGCTTTCTTT. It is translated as CASRRDRLNTEAFF.

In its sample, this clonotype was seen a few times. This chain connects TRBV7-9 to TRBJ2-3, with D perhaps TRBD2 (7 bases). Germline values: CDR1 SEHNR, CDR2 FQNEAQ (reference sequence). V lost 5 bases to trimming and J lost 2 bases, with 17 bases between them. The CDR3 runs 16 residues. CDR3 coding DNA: TGTGCCAGCAGCCCCCGGGCGGGGGCTTCCACAGATACGCAGTATTTT. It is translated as CASSPRAGASTDTQYF. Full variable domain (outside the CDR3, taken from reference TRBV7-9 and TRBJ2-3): DTGVSQNPRHKITKRGQNVTFRCDPISEHNRLYWYRQTLGQGPEFLTYFQNEAQLEKSRLLSDRFSAERPKGSFSTLEIQRTEQGDSAMYLCASSPRAGASTDTQYFGPGTRLTVL.

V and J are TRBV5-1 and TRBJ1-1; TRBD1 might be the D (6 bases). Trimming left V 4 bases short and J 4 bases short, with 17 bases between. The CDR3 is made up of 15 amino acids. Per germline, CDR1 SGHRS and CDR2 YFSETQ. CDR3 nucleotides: TGCGCCAGCAGCCCTGGGGGGGGGCCGCCCACTGAAGCTTTCTTT. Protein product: CASSPGGGPPTEAFF.

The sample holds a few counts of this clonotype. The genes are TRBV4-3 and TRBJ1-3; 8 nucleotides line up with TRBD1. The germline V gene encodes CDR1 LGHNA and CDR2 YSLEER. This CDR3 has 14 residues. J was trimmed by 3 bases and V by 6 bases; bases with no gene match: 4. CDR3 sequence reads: CASSQGASGNTIYF. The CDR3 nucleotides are TGCGCCAGCAGTCAGGGGGCAAGTGGAAACACCATATATTTT.

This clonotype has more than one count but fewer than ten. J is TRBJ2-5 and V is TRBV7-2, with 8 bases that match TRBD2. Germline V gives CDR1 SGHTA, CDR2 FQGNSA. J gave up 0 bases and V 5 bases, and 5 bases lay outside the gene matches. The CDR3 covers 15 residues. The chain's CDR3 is CASSVAGGYQETQYF. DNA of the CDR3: TGTGCCAGCAGCGTTGCGGGGGGCTACCAAGAGACCCAGTACTTC. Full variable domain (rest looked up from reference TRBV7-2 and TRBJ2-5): GAGVSQSPSNKVTEKGKDVELRCDPISGHTALYWYRQSLGQGLEFLIYFQGNSAPDKSGLPSDRFSAERTGGSVSTLTIQRTQQEDSAVYLCASSVAGGYQETQYFGPGTRLLVL.

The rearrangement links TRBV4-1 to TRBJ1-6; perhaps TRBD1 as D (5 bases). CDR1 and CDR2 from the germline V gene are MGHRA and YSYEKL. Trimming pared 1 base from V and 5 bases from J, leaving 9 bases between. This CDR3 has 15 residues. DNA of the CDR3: TGCGCCAGCAGCCAAGGTATCAGGGATAATTCACCCCTCCACTTT. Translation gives CASSQGIRDNSPLHF.

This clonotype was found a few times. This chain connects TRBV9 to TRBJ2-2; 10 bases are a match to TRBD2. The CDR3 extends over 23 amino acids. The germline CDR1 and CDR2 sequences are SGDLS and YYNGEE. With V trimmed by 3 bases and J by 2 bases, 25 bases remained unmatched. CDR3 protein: CASSAGLAGAAQLTRRNTGELFF. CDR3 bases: TGTGCCAGCAGCGCGGGGCTAGCGGGGGCTGCCCAGCTCACACGCAGAAACACCGGGGAGCTGTTTTTT. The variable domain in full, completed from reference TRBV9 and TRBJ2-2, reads DSGVTQTPKHLITATGQRVTLRCSPRSGDLSVYWYQQSLDQGLQFLIQYYNGEERAKGNILERFSAQQFPDLHSELNLSSLELGDSALYFCASSAGLAGAAQLTRRNTGELFFGEGSRLTVL.

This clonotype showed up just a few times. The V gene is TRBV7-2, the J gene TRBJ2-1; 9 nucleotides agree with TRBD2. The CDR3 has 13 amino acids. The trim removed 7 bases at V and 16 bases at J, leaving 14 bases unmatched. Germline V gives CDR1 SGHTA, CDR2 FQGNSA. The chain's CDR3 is CASTDRPAGGGFF. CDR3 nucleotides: TGTGCCAGCACCGACCGGCCAGCGGGGGGTGGTTTCTTC.